This T cell receptor beta chain was documented in a study of T cell changes during pregnancy in multiple sclerosis. Germline lookup yields CDR1 SGHNT and CDR2 YYREEE (reference sequence). The V gene lost 4 bases and the J gene lost 0 bases, with 15 bases spanning the gap. The CDR3 extends over 16 amino acids. Sequencing used immunoSEQ multiplex PCR; TCRdb keeps in-frame clones, though not all of them. The repertoire holds roughly 120,000 clones, with under 95% as singletons. The clonotype was recovered from a female donor with multiple sclerosis, enrolled in a pregnancy study. The rearrangement links TRBV5-4 to TRBJ2-3; tentative D call: TRBD1 (6 bases). The specimen was peripheral blood, collected before pregnancy. CDR3 amino acids: CASSPGTPTSTDTQYF. The CDR3 bases are TGTGCCAGCAGCCCCGGGACACCAACTAGCACAGATACGCAGTATTTT.